Shown below are 9 T cell receptor beta chains from a single sample sequenced in a study of cytomegalovirus exposure and HLA in healthy donors. PCR involved 60 Vbeta and 13 Jbeta primers. Assay used: immunoSEQ multiplex PCR; TCRdb lists only in-frame clones, some missing. The sample consists of over 150,000 clones, around four fifths of them appearing once. The sequenced sample consisted of PBMCs. These receptors all come from a male donor in good health and CMV-seropositive.

The genes are TRBV25-1 and TRBJ2-1, with 8 positions matching TRBD1. The CDR3 length is 17 residues. The V and J ends lost 2 bases and 7 bases, in that order; junction bases with no gene match: 13. Looked up from germline, CDR1 is MGHDK and CDR2 is SYGVNS. CDR3: CASSEPSDRALSNEQFF. CDR3 bases: TGTGCCAGCAGTGAACCCTCGGACAGGGCGTTGAGTAATGAGCAGTTCTTC.

This chain joins TRBV6-5 and TRBJ2-7; the D is unclear. The CDR3 has 13 residues. V shed 0 bases and J shed 0 bases, with 3 bases lying between them. Germline V gene sequence: CDR1 MNHEY, CDR2 SVGAGI. The CDR3 is CASSYSSSYEQYF. CDR3 DNA sequence: TGTGCCAGCAGTTACTCGAGCTCCTACGAGCAGTACTTC.

V is TRBV6-5 and J is TRBJ1-1; D is perhaps TRBD1 (6 bases). The V end lost 5 bases, the J end lost 3 bases, and 16 bases lay between the germline ends. Germline assignment: CDR1 MNHEY and CDR2 SVGAGI. The CDR3 spans 15 residues. In DNA, the CDR3 is TGTGCCAGCAGTAAGGACAGATCCATGTACACTGAAGCTTTCTTT. This sequence encodes CASSKDRSMYTEAFF.

This sequence joins TRBV2 and TRBJ1-6, with D maybe TRBD1 (5 bases). Trimming pared 9 bases from V and 17 bases from J, leaving 17 bases between. The germline V gene encodes CDR1 SNHLY and CDR2 FYNNEI. The CDR3 consists of 11 residues. CDR3 loop: CASRQSSLVHF. In DNA form, the CDR3 reads TGTGCCAGTAGACAGAGTTCATTGGTCCACTTT.

The chain is built from TRBV15 and TRBJ2-7; possibly TRBD2 for D (5 bases). In germline, CDR1 is LNHNV, CDR2 YYDKDF (reference sequence). The CDR3 runs 15 residues. V lost 0 bases, J lost 5 bases, and 14 bases lay in between. The CDR3 coding sequence is TGTGCCACCAGCAGAGATGGGCGGCACGGGGACGAGCAGTACTTC. It specifies CATSRDGRHGDEQYF.

This clone showed up just once. The chain employs TRBV19 and TRBJ2-1; TRBD2 aligns across 10 bases. This CDR3 contains 14 residues. Germline loops: CDR1 LNHDA, CDR2 SQIVND (reference sequence). V lost 8 bases and J lost 7; bases outside the gene matches: 8. The CDR3 coding sequence is TGTGCCAGTCGAGACAGCGGGGGGGCGAATGAGCAGTTCTTC. Protein product: CASRDSGGANEQFF. Complete variable domain (other parts from reference TRBV19 and TRBJ2-1): DGGITQSPKYLFRKEGQNVTLSCEQNLNHDAMYWYRQDPGQGLRLIYYSQIVNDFQKGDIAEGYSVSREKKESFPLTVTSAQKNPTAFYLCASRDSGGANEQFFGPGTRLTVL.

This clone was found once. The V and J genes are TRBV5-4 and TRBJ2-5; D is perhaps TRBD2 (6 bases). The CDR3 consists of 13 residues. Germline CDR1 is SGHNT and CDR2 is YYREEE (reference sequence). V lost 5 bases and J 5 bases, leaving 13 bases between the germline ends. CDR3 in amino acids: CASRTSVAETQYF. CDR3 nucleotide sequence: TGTGCCAGCAGGACTAGTGTTGCGGAGACCCAGTACTTC.

The chain has TRBV4-2 and TRBJ1-2; D gene unclear. Looked up from germline, CDR1 is LGHNA and CDR2 is YNFKEQ. This CDR3 is 17 amino acids long. V shed 1 base and J shed 4 bases, with 19 bases lying between them. This CDR3 is CASSQALAQLPAYGYTF. As DNA, the CDR3 is TGTGCCAGCAGCCAAGCTCTGGCACAGTTGCCGGCCTATGGCTACACCTTC.

The chain links TRBV28 to TRBJ2-7; D not certain. The CDR3 consists of 14 residues. Germline CDR1 and CDR2: MDHEN and SYDVKM. The V and J ends lost 2 bases and 0 bases respectively, with 8 bases between them. The CDR3 is CASSLVGHSYEQYF. The CDR3 coding sequence is TGTGCCAGCAGTTTAGTGGGCCACTCCTACGAGCAGTACTTC.